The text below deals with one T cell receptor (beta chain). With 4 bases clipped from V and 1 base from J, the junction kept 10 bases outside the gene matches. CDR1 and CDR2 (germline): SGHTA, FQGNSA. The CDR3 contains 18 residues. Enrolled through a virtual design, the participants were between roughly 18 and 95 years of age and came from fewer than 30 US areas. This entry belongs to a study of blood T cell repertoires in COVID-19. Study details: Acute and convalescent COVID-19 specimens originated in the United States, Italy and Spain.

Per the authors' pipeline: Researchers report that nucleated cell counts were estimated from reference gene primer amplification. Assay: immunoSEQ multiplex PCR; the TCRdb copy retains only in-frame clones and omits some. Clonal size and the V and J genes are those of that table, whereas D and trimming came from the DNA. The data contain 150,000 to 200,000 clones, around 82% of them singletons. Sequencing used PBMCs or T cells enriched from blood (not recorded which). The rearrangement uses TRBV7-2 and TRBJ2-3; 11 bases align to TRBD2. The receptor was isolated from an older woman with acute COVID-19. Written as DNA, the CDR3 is TGTGCCAGCAGCTCCCGGGGACTAGCGGAGGCGGGCACAGATACGCAGTATTTT. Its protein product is CASSSRGLAEAGTDTQYF.